Listed below are T cell receptor beta chains from one sample, sequenced in a study of tumor and adjacent non-tumor tissue in lung cancer. TCRdb recomputed calls from the multiplex PCR reads with MiXCR, one row per CDR3 protein. The sample has 85,000 to 100,000 distinct CDR3 sequences; less than 80% are singletons. Sequencing was done on a sample of lung tumor tissue. The receptors come from a man between 60 and 75 years old with non-small cell lung cancer. CDR3s include the opening cysteine and the closing phenylalanine or tryptophan. The order of the fields is clone size, J gene, V gene, D gene, CDR3 DNA, CDR3 protein. The D gene is left open where the match is weak. Part of the rows lack a size; the others show once, few, many or a class for expanded clones.

>.|TRBJ1-3|TRBV12-3/TRBV12-4|.
TGTGCCAGCAGTTTCCGGGGGATCTCCGGAATCACCATATATTTT
CASSFRGISGITIYF
>.|TRBJ2-1|TRBV11-3|.
TGTGCCAGCAGCTTACGGGCGGCCTCTTACAATGACCAGTTCTTC
CASSLRAASYNDQFF
>.|TRBJ2-6|TRBV6-6|TRBD2
TGTGCCAGCAGTTACTCGGGAGGTACTAGCGGAAATCAAGGCTCTAGGGGCAACGTCCTGACTTTC
CASSYSGGTSGNQGSRGNVLTF
>once|TRBJ2-1|TRBV11-2|.
TGTGCCAGCGACACGGGGGCTATTACTTACAATGAGCAGTTCTTC
CASDTGAITYNEQFF
>.|TRBJ2-7|TRBV6-1|TRBD1
TGTGCCAGCGGTGAAGGGGGCTACTCTTACGAGCAGTACTTC
CASGEGGYSYEQYF
>many|TRBJ1-1|TRBV30|TRBD1
TGTGCCTGGAGTTACGGACAGGGGAACACTGAAGCTTTCTTT
CAWSYGQGNTEAFF
>.|TRBJ1-2|TRBV11-2|.
TGTGCCAGCAGCTTATTGAGAGAAACAGACTACAGCTTC
CASSLLRETDYSF
>.|TRBJ2-5|TRBV7-2|.
TGTACCAGCAGCTTATATAGTAGCGAGACCCAGTACTTC
CTSSLYSSETQYF
>.|TRBJ1-4|TRBV7-8|.
TGTGCCAGCAGCACAGCCTCCATGGTCGTTAATGAAGAACTGTTTTTT
CASSTASMVVNEELFF
>.|TRBJ2-1|TRBV11-3|.
TGTGCCAGTCAGAGGCTAGTGGGAGCCAATGAGCAGTTCTTC
CASQRLVGANEQFF
>.|TRBJ1-5|TRBV12-3/TRBV12-4|.
TGTGCCGACAGCCCCGGCGGAACCTATCAGCCCCAGCATTTT
CADSPGGTYQPQHF
>many|TRBJ1-6|TRBV4-1|.
TGCGCCAGCAGCCAAGTTTCAGGCGGGTCACCCCTCCACTTT
CASSQVSGGSPLHF
>.|TRBJ2-1|TRBV4-2|TRBD2
TGTGCCAGCAGCAGACAAGCGGGAGGGCACAATGAGCAGCTCTTC
CASSRQAGGHNEQLF
>.|TRBJ1-4|TRBV12-3/TRBV12-4|.
TGTACCAGTCTAGGGGCAGGGACTGAAAAACGGTTTTTT
CTSLGAGTEKRFF
>.|TRBJ2-1|TRBV6-1|TRBD2
TGTGCCAGCAGTGGAGGACTAGCGGTCTACAATGAGCAGTTCTTC
CASSGGLAVYNEQFF
>.|TRBJ1-5|TRBV6-1|.
TGTGCCAGCACTCAGAGGGGGACTCAGCCCCAGCATTTT
CASTQRGTQPQHF
>large|TRBJ2-6|TRBV12-3/TRBV12-4|.
TGTGCCAGCAGTCCTGGGACTTCTGTCTCTGGGGCCAACGTCCTGACTTTC
CASSPGTSVSGANVLTF
>.|TRBJ2-3|TRBV6-1|TRBD2
TGTGCCAGCAGTTTTGGAGTAGCGGGGTGGCAGGGAGATACGCAGTATTTT
CASSFGVAGWQGDTQYF
>.|TRBJ2-7|TRBV4-2|TRBD2
TGTGCCAGCAGCCAAGCGTCTAGCGGATCCCCCTACGAGCAAAACTTC
CASSQASSGSPYEQNF
>once|TRBJ1-2|TRBV28|TRBD1
TGTGCCAGCAGTTTAATGGACAGGGGACTTGGTTACACCTTC
CASSLMDRGLGYTF
>.|TRBJ1-3|TRBV11-2|TRBD1
TGTGACAGTAGCCCCAGGCCGGGGCCGCAGGGGGCCATATATTTT
CDSSPRPGPQGAIYF
>many|TRBJ2-7|TRBV5-1|.
TGCGCCAGCAGCTTGGGGACTTTGCCGGGGGAGAGGTCCTACGAGCAGTACTTC
CASSLGTLPGERSYEQYF